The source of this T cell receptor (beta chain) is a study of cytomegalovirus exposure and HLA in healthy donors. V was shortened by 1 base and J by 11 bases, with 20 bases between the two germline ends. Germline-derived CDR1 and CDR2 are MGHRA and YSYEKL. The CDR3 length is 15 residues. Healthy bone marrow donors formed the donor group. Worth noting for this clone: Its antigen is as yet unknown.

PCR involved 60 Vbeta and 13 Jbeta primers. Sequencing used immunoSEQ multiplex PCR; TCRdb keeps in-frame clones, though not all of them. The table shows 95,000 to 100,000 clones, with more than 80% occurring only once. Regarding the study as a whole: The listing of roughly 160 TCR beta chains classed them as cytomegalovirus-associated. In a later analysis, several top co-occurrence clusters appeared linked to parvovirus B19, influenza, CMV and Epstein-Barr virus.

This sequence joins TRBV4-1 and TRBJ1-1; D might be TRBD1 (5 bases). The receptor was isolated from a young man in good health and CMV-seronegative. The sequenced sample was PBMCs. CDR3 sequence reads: CASSQGVLGAREAFF. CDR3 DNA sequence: TGCGCCAGCAGCCAAGGAGTGTTAGGGGCGAGAGAGGCTTTCTTT.